A selection of T cell receptor beta chains follows, all from one sample in a study of blood T cell repertoires in COVID-19. The assay was immunoSEQ multiplex PCR, and TCRdb's table has in-frame clones only and misses some. The repertoire includes some 110,000 clones, around 80% of them detected once, and about 0.8% sits in the top ten. Sequencing input: peripheral blood. The receptor set was obtained from a woman in her seventies with acute or convalescent COVID-19. The CDR3 runs from the conserved cysteine through the conserved F or W.

v_gene	CDR3aa
TRBV19	CATAGGSGTGELFF
TRBV28	CASSSGGIEQYF
TRBV5-1	CASSLVPQRFSYEQYF
TRBV5-1	CASSPRTGDTEAFF
TRBV5-1	CASRLTTRDTEAFF
TRBV10-3	CAISESRDSEGYTF
TRBV28	CASRKGLPKVDTQYF
TRBV9	CASSLRETGHGYTF
TRBV5-1	CASSHGGLNTEAFF
TRBV7-9	CASTTSGTLNEQYF
TRBV6-5	CASSYTYATNEKLFF
TRBV2	CASSAGQISGNTIYF
TRBV15	CATSRDSRNTEAFF
TRBV28	CASSSLNPGTGFYGYTF
TRBV28	CASSPSQVSYNEQFF
TRBV6-1	CASSELVDTPQHF
TRBV19	CASRAGGGYGYTF